This TCR beta chain was observed in a study of CD8+ T cells in alopecia areata. Sample treatment: oral pan-JAK inhibitor, 5-10 mg twice daily. Sorted populations comprised CD4+ and CD8+ T cells obtained from PBMCs. Whole-study findings and limits: With patients, TCR sharing proved less clear than in mice, a difference possibly related to HLA.

TCR sequencing used cDNA made by reverse transcription of extracted RNA. Here immunoSEQ multiplex PCR was the method, and the copy in TCRdb shows in-frame clones only, minus some. The sample holds hundreds of thousands of clones; 60% are singletons and the top ten take about 0.9%. Turning to this clone: As yet, its antigen is unknown.

The sequenced sample was CD4+ T cells sorted from blood, obtained around week 53, from a patient treated with tofacitinib. The TCR was taken from a human donor with alopecia areata.

CDR3 region: CASILAGTDTQYF. Here the CDR3 DNA reads TGTGCCAGCATCCTAGCGGGGACAGATACGCAGTATTTT. The chain joins TRBV2 to TRBJ2-3; 9 nucleotides match TRBD2. CDR3 length: 13 amino acids. The V gene end was trimmed by 7 bases and the J gene end by 3 bases; junction bases not matched to a gene: 2. The germline V gene has CDR1 SNHLY and CDR2 FYNNEI.